These 19 T cell receptor beta chains share one sample of origin, sequenced in a study of prognosis after radiotherapy for stage I lung cancer. Multiplex PCR in two rounds served to amplify TCR beta CDR3 from genomic DNA. During first-round PCR, primers specific to each TRBV and TRBJ gene were used. Using its own MiXCR run on the multiplex PCR reads, TCRdb lists one record per CDR3 protein. The sample consists of 11,000 to 15,000 distinct CDR3 sequences, roughly a third of them appearing once. The sample here was PBMCs, taken before or after stereotactic body radiation therapy (not recorded which). The receptors shown here come from a donor of 50 years or more with non-small cell lung cancer.

This clonotype appeared a single time. This may be a read error, as it is one base from a much larger clone. The chain couples TRBV5-6 to TRBJ2-5; possibly TRBD2 for D (5 bases). The CDR3 loop spans 15 amino acids. Per the germline V gene, CDR1 is SGHDT and CDR2 is YYEEEE. V lost 1 base and J lost 7, with 17 bases in between. CDR3 in amino acids: CASSLTGKGFGTQYF. Here the CDR3 DNA reads TGTGCCAGCAGCTTGACGGGAAAGGGATTCGGGACCCAGTACTTC.

In this sample, this clonotype turned up many times. The chain is built from TRBV28 and TRBJ1-1; D gene unclear. Germline V gene sequence: CDR1 MDHEN, CDR2 SYDVKM. The ends were cut back, 4 bases at V and 3 bases at J, with 9 bases in the middle. This CDR3 is 13 amino acids long. Written as DNA, the CDR3 is TGTGCCAGCAGTTCCCAGGCGGACACTGAAGCTTTCTTT. Translating it yields CASSSQADTEAFF. The complete variable domain, with remaining parts taken from reference TRBV28 and TRBJ1-1, reads DVKVTQSSRYLVKRTGEKVFLECVQDMDHENMFWYRQDPGLGLRLIYFSYDVKMKEKGDIPEGYSVSREKKERFSLILESASTNQTSMYLCASSSQADTEAFFGQGTRLTVV.

This clonotype is labeled medium-sized. The chain joins TRBV6-1 to TRBJ2-6; D call uncertain. The CDR3 is 14 residues long. Germline assignment: CDR1 MNHNS and CDR2 SASEGT. V shed 8 bases and J shed 1 base, with 9 bases lying between them. CDR3 bases: TGTGCCAGCGACGCCGGGTCTGGGGCCAACGTCCTGACTTTC. Translating it yields CASDAGSGANVLTF.

This clonotype was counted at least ten times. V gene TRBV6-1 combines with J gene TRBJ1-4; TRBD1 is a possible D gene (5 bases). The CDR3 is 15 residues long. The germline gives CDR1 MNHNS, CDR2 SASEGT. V gave up 5 bases and J gave up 7 bases, with 17 bases separating them. The chain's CDR3 is CASSQRGEGSEKLFF. CDR3 sequence (DNA): TGTGCCAGCAGTCAAAGGGGAGAGGGAAGTGAAAAACTGTTTTTT.

This clonotype was counted at least ten times. This sequence joins TRBV4-1 and TRBJ1-2, with D hard to call. The germline gives CDR1 MGHRA, CDR2 YSYEKL. The V end was cut by 5 bases, the J end by 8 bases, with 9 bases between. The CDR3 is 11 residues long. The CDR3 spells CASSGVGGYTF. In DNA, the CDR3 is TGCGCCAGCAGCGGGGTTGGAGGCTACACCTTC.

This clonotype is categorized as medium-sized. V gene TRBV5-1 combines with J gene TRBJ2-1, with TRBD1 matching 7 bases. The CDR3 consists of 12 residues. The germline V gene encodes CDR1 SGHRS and CDR2 YFSETQ. The V gene end was trimmed by 3 bases and the J gene end by 6 bases; junction bases not matched to a gene: 0. CDR3 sequence: CASSWDSNEQFF. For the CDR3, the DNA is TGCGCCAGCAGCTGGGACAGCAATGAGCAGTTCTTC.

Comment on this clonotype: A much larger clone is a single base away; this may be a read error. CDR3 in amino acids: CASSATSERFEQFF. CDR3 coding DNA: TGTGCCAGCAGCGCGACTAGCGAGAGATTTGAGCAGTTCTTC. This rearrangement joins TRBV3-1 to TRBJ2-1, with 8 nucleotides matching TRBD2. This CDR3 has 14 amino acids. The V gene's germline CDR1 is LGHDT and CDR2 YNNKEL (reference sequence). Losses at the gene ends were 5 bases for V and 9 bases for J; bases not matched to a gene: 9.

This clonotype came up many times. The V call is TRBV5-1, the J call TRBJ1-2; tentative D call: TRBD1 (6 bases). The CDR3 contains 13 residues. Germline V CDR1 and CDR2: SGHRS, YFSETQ. Between the trimmed V and J ends, which lost 1 base and 6 bases, there was a span of 10 bases. CDR3 amino acids: CASSLLGADGYTF. DNA of the CDR3: TGCGCCAGCAGCTTGCTGGGGGCGGATGGCTACACCTTC. The whole variable domain, remainder taken from reference TRBV5-1 and TRBJ1-2, is KAGVTQTPRYLIKTRGQQVTLSCSPISGHRSVSWYQQTPGQGLQFLFEYFSETQRNKGNFPGRFSGRQFSNSRSEMNVSTLELGDSALYLCASSLLGADGYTFGSGTRLTVV.

This clonotype was found many times. J is TRBJ1-6 and V is TRBV19; no definite D call. The V gene lost 4 bases and the J gene lost 4 bases, with 8 bases spanning the gap. The CDR3 consists of 14 residues. The germline gives CDR1 LNHDA, CDR2 SQIVND (reference sequence). The CDR3 sequence is CASSKAAYNSPLHF. The CDR3 DNA reads as TGTGCCAGTAGTAAGGCGGCTTATAATTCACCCCTCCACTTT.

This clonotype was counted ten times or more. The V call is TRBV7-2, the J call TRBJ2-2, with 7 positions matching TRBD1. The CDR3 runs 15 residues. V lost 4 bases and J lost 1; bases outside the gene matches: 3. The germline gives CDR1 SGHTA, CDR2 FQGNSA. This CDR3 reads CASSSRQGNTGELFF. The CDR3 nucleotides read TGTGCCAGCAGCTCACGACAGGGGAACACCGGGGAGCTGTTTTTT.

With regard to this clonotype: A junction end diverges from the germline sequence, so it may reflect a read error. This chain joins TRBV7-7 and TRBJ2-5, with TRBD1 matching over 7 bases. Germline V gene sequence: CDR1 SSHAT, CDR2 FNYEAQ (reference sequence). The CDR3 has 16 amino acids. This chain's CDR3 is CASSLNPSGRGETQYF. DNA of the CDR3: TGTGCTAGCAGCTTAAATCCTTCAGGCAGGGGGGAGACCCAGTACTTC.

Sample share makes this clonotype medium-sized. The CDR3 nucleotides are TGTGCCAGCAGCTTAGAACCGACAGGGACTCGCTATGGCTACACCTTC. As protein: CASSLEPTGTRYGYTF. The chain uses TRBV11-2 and TRBJ1-2, with 7 positions matching TRBD1. The germline CDR1 and CDR2 sequences are SGHAT and FQNNGV. The CDR3 is made up of 16 amino acids. V lost 0 bases, J lost 4 bases, and 8 bases stayed unmatched.

The V call is TRBV5-4, the J call TRBJ1-1; D is perhaps TRBD1 (5 bases). Trimming removed 4 bases at V and 0 bases at J, with 19 bases between. CDR3 length: 17 amino acids. Germline V gene sequence: CDR1 SGHNT, CDR2 YYREEE (reference sequence). The CDR3 nucleotides are TGTGCCAGCAGCGGAGGGAGCTTCGGGGCCATGAACACTGAAGCTTTCTTT. Translated: CASSGGSFGAMNTEAFF.

The table lists this clonotype with many counts. Since no conserved phenylalanine or tryptophan closes the CDR3, a read error is the likely cause. The rearrangement uses TRBV19 and TRBJ1-5; no firm D call. The germline gives CDR1 LNHDA, CDR2 SQIVND (reference sequence). V was clipped by 4 bases and J by 7 bases, with 8 bases between them. There are 12 residues in the CDR3. In DNA form, the CDR3 reads TGTGCCAGTAGTACAGAATACCAGCCCCAGCATTCT. It encodes CASSTEYQPQHS.

This clonotype was recorded many times. The rearrangement links TRBV28 to TRBJ2-2, with D tentatively TRBD2 (6 bases). Trimming cost V 1 base and J 7 bases, with 13 bases left between them. Germline-derived CDR1 and CDR2 are MDHEN and SYDVKM. The CDR3 runs 15 residues. This CDR3 reads CASSLSPRLVGELFF. DNA of the CDR3: TGTGCCAGCAGTTTATCCCCTAGACTAGTCGGGGAGCTGTTTTTT. Full variable domain (outside the CDR3, taken from reference TRBV28 and TRBJ2-2): DVKVTQSSRYLVKRTGEKVFLECVQDMDHENMFWYRQDPGLGLRLIYFSYDVKMKEKGDIPEGYSVSREKKERFSLILESASTNQTSMYLCASSLSPRLVGELFFGEGSRLTVL.

This clonotype was counted ten times or more. The gene calls are TRBV3-1 and TRBJ1-2; perhaps TRBD1 as D (5 bases). CDR3 length: 14 residues. Trimming removed 4 bases from V and 4 bases from J, with 13 bases in between. Germline V gene data show CDR1 as LGHDT and CDR2 as YNNKEL (reference sequence). CDR3 nucleotides: TGTGCCAGCAGCCCCTGGGGCTCCGGCTATGGCTACACCTTC. Encoded protein: CASSPWGSGYGYTF.

This clonotype was found many times. This sequence joins TRBV27 and TRBJ2-5; perhaps TRBD2 as D (7 bases). The V and J ends lost 3 bases and 2 bases respectively, with 28 bases between them. The CDR3 has 20 amino acids. From germline, CDR1 is MNHEY and CDR2 SMNVEV (reference sequence). The CDR3 sequence: CASSLSPSGGAVGKQETQYF. CDR3 in DNA: TGTGCCAGCAGTTTGTCTCCGAGTGGGGGGGCAGTTGGTAAACAAGAGACCCAGTACTTC.

Turning to this clonotype: The final CDR3 position lacks the conserved phenylalanine or tryptophan, pointing to a likely read error. CDR3 in DNA: TGTGTCAGCAGTCGCGGGACAGGGGGCAATCAGCCCCAGCATCTT. This translates into CVSSRGTGGNQPQHL. The rearrangement joins TRBV28 to TRBJ1-5, with 10 bases identical to TRBD1. The CDR3 is 15 amino acids. CDR1 and CDR2 from the germline V gene are MDHEN and SYDVKM.

This chain uses TRBV12-3 or TRBV12-4 with TRBJ2-3, with 10 nucleotides matching TRBD2. The CDR3 length is 13 residues. Trimming at V came to 9 bases and at J to 5 bases, leaving 5 bases not matched to a gene. This CDR3 is CASLSGGGDTQYF. As DNA, the CDR3 is TGTGCCAGTTTGAGCGGGGGGGGAGATACGCAGTATTTT.